In its sample, the clone carrying this TCR beta chain was seen many times. Via MiXCR, TCRdb re-called the multiplex PCR reads, giving one row per CDR3 protein. Seen here are 150,000 to 200,000 distinct CDR3 sequences, roughly a third observed once, and the top ten hold approximately 4.2%. The data originate from a study of breast tumors, draining lymph nodes, adjacent tissues. The germline V gene encodes CDR1 ENHRY and CDR2 SYGVKD. The CDR3 is 13 residues long. Losses at the gene ends were 10 bases for V and 8 bases for J; bases not matched to a gene: 5. The lymph nodes were axillary draining lymph nodes from breast cancer patients.

This chain connects TRBV10-3 to TRBJ1-6; TRBD1 aligns across 10 bases. The receptor's source is a female donor with breast cancer. Some clones in this sample may be carry-over from other donors' samples. Sequenced sample: axillary lymph node tissue. Written as DNA, the CDR3 is TGTGCCAACGCCGGGACAGGGGATTCACCCCTCCACTTT. Protein product: CANAGTGDSPLHF.